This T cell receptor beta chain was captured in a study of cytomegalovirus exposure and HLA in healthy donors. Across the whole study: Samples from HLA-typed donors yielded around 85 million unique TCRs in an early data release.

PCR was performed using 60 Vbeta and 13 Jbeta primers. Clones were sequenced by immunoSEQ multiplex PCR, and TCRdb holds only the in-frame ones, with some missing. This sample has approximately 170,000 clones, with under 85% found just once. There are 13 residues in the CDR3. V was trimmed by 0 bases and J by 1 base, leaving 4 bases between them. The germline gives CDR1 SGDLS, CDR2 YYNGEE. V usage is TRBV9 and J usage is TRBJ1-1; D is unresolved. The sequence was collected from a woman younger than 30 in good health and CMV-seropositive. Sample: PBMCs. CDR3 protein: CASSVDRNTEAFF. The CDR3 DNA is TGTGCCAGCAGCGTAGACAGGAACACTGAAGCTTTCTTT.